This note documents a single T cell receptor beta chain sequence. The data derive from a study of cytomegalovirus exposure and HLA in healthy donors. V dropped 0 bases and J dropped 3 bases, with 14 bases sitting between them. In germline, CDR1 is MNHEY, CDR2 SVGAGI. The CDR3 runs to 16 residues. 13 Jbeta primers and 60 Vbeta primers were used for the PCR. Produced via immunoSEQ multiplex PCR; TCRdb's table is partial and in-frame only. The data hold about 200,000 clones, with 70% to 85% observed a single time. The specimen sequenced was PBMCs. The J gene is TRBJ1-2, the V gene TRBV6-5; TRBD1 might be the D (6 bases). This clonotype was sampled from a man aged 50-60 years in good health and CMV-seronegative. CDR3 DNA sequence: TGTGCCAGCAGTTACTCCGGGACAAAATCTCACTATGGCTACACCTTC. Translated: CASSYSGTKSHYGYTF.